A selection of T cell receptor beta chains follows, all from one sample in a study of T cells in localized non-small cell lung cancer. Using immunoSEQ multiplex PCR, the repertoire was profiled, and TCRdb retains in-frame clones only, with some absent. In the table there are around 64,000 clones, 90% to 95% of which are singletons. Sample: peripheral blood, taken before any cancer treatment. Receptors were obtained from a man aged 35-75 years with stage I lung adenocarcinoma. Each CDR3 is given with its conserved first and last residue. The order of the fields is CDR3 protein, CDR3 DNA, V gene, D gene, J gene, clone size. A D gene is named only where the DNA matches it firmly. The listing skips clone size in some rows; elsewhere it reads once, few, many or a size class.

CDR3 protein: CASSLQSRGNTEAFF
CDR3 DNA: TGTGCCAGCAGCTTACAGTCAAGGGGGAACACTGAAGCTTTCTTT
V gene: TRBV7-9
D gene: .
J gene: TRBJ1-1
clone size: .

CDR3 protein: CAWKEGTGALWEQFF
CDR3 DNA: TGTGCCTGGAAGGAGGGAACGGGAGCTCTATGGGAGCAGTTCTTC
V gene: TRBV30
D gene: .
J gene: TRBJ2-1
clone size: once

CDR3 protein: CASRLTSGEPQHF
CDR3 DNA: TGTGCCAGCAGGTTGACATCTGGGGAGCCCCAGCATTTT
V gene: TRBV7-9
D gene: .
J gene: TRBJ1-5
clone size: .

CDR3 protein: CASSLRDHIQETQYF
CDR3 DNA: TGTGCCAGCAGTCTCCGGGACCACATCCAAGAGACCCAGTACTTC
V gene: TRBV28
D gene: .
J gene: TRBJ2-5
clone size: .

CDR3 protein: CASSTYTGTEAYGYTF
CDR3 DNA: TGTGCCAGCAGCACCTACACCGGGACCGAGGCATATGGCTACACCTTC
V gene: TRBV7-2
D gene: .
J gene: TRBJ1-2
clone size: .

CDR3 protein: CASSDSGSSYNEQFF
CDR3 DNA: TGTGCCAGCAGCGATAGCGGTTCCTCCTACAATGAGCAGTTCTTC
V gene: TRBV7-9
D gene: .
J gene: TRBJ2-1
clone size: few

CDR3 protein: CAIQGPTYEQYF
CDR3 DNA: TGTGCCATACAGGGGCCCACCTACGAGCAGTACTTC
V gene: TRBV6-5
D gene: TRBD1
J gene: TRBJ2-7
clone size: .

CDR3 protein: CATSRDYNRLDEQYF
CDR3 DNA: TGTGCCACCAGCAGAGATTATAACAGGCTCGACGAGCAGTACTTC
V gene: TRBV15
D gene: .
J gene: TRBJ2-7
clone size: .

CDR3 protein: CASSANTGQGETQYF
CDR3 DNA: TGTGCCAGCAGCGCCAACACAGGCCAAGGGGAGACCCAGTACTTC
V gene: TRBV9
D gene: .
J gene: TRBJ2-5
clone size: .

CDR3 protein: CASSPRPLPGNTIYF
CDR3 DNA: TGTGCCAGCAGCCCAAGACCTCTTCCGGGAAACACCATATATTTT
V gene: TRBV9
D gene: .
J gene: TRBJ1-3
clone size: .

CDR3 protein: CASSPKGDTQYF
CDR3 DNA: TGTGCCAGCTCACCAAAGGGGGATACGCAGTATTTT
V gene: TRBV18
D gene: .
J gene: TRBJ2-3
clone size: .

CDR3 protein: CASSKGKEETQYF
CDR3 DNA: TGTGCCAGCAGCAAAGGGAAGGAAGAGACCCAGTACTTC
V gene: TRBV21-1
D gene: .
J gene: TRBJ2-5
clone size: .

CDR3 protein: CATSADRGNYGYTF
CDR3 DNA: TGTGCCACCAGCGCGGACAGGGGGAACTATGGCTACACCTTC
V gene: TRBV15
D gene: TRBD1
J gene: TRBJ1-2
clone size: .

CDR3 protein: CASSLGLAGGREQYF
CDR3 DNA: TGTGCCAGCAGCCTGGGACTAGCGGGAGGTCGGGAGCAGTACTTC
V gene: TRBV7-2
D gene: TRBD2
J gene: TRBJ2-7
clone size: .

CDR3 protein: CASSQLLAGGDTQYF
CDR3 DNA: TGTGCCAGCAGCCAGTTACTAGCGGGAGGCGATACGCAGTATTTT
V gene: TRBV5-5
D gene: TRBD2
J gene: TRBJ2-3
clone size: few

CDR3 protein: CASSAGDRGRREQYF
CDR3 DNA: TGCGCCAGCAGCGCGGGGGACAGGGGGCGTCGCGAGCAGTACTTC
V gene: TRBV5-1
D gene: TRBD1
J gene: TRBJ2-7
clone size: .

CDR3 protein: CASSPLGDGSNQPQHF
CDR3 DNA: TGTGCCAGCTCACCATTGGGCGACGGGAGCAATCAGCCCCAGCATTTT
V gene: TRBV18
D gene: .
J gene: TRBJ1-5
clone size: .

CDR3 protein: CASARGDSLYNEQFF
CDR3 DNA: TGTGCCAGCGCCCGAGGGGACAGCCTTTACAATGAGCAGTTCTTC
V gene: TRBV7-9
D gene: TRBD1
J gene: TRBJ2-1
clone size: .

CDR3 protein: CAISGKDTQYF
CDR3 DNA: TGTGCCATCAGTGGTAAAGATACGCAGTATTTT
V gene: TRBV10-3
D gene: .
J gene: TRBJ2-3
clone size: .

CDR3 protein: CAKGLALLINTGELFF
CDR3 DNA: TGTGCCAAGGGACTAGCGTTACTTATAAACACCGGGGAGCTGTTTTTT
V gene: TRBV6-4
D gene: TRBD2
J gene: TRBJ2-2
clone size: .

CDR3 protein: CASRTSYEQYF
CDR3 DNA: TGTGCCAGCAGAACCTCCTACGAGCAGTACTTC
V gene: TRBV6-1
D gene: .
J gene: TRBJ2-7
clone size: .

CDR3 protein: CSVGGSTDTQYF
CDR3 DNA: TGCAGCGTAGGGGGGAGCACAGATACGCAGTATTTT
V gene: TRBV29-1
D gene: .
J gene: TRBJ2-3
clone size: .

CDR3 protein: CASSLGQGADTQYF
CDR3 DNA: TGTGCCAGCAGCCTGGGACAGGGCGCGGATACGCAGTATTTT
V gene: TRBV5-4
D gene: TRBD1
J gene: TRBJ2-3
clone size: .

CDR3 protein: CASSERGGTDTQYF
CDR3 DNA: TGTGCCAGCAGCGAGCGGGGGGGTACAGATACGCAGTATTTT
V gene: TRBV6-5
D gene: TRBD2
J gene: TRBJ2-3
clone size: .

CDR3 protein: CASALEGNYGYTF
CDR3 DNA: TGCGCCAGCGCACTCGAGGGGAACTATGGCTACACCTTC
V gene: TRBV5-1
D gene: .
J gene: TRBJ1-2
clone size: .

CDR3 protein: CAISELSSGAQETQYF
CDR3 DNA: TGTGCCATCAGTGAGTTGTCTTCTGGGGCTCAAGAGACCCAGTACTTC
V gene: TRBV10-3
D gene: .
J gene: TRBJ2-5
clone size: .

CDR3 protein: CASSLSTPFHEAKNIQYF
CDR3 DNA: TGTGCCAGCAGTTTATCGACCCCGTTCCACGAAGCCAAAAACATTCAGTACTTC
V gene: TRBV27
D gene: .
J gene: TRBJ2-4
clone size: .

CDR3 protein: CARSEGYYYNEQFF
CDR3 DNA: TGTGCCAGAAGCGAGGGGTATTACTACAATGAGCAGTTCTTC
V gene: TRBV5-3
D gene: .
J gene: TRBJ2-1
clone size: .

CDR3 protein: CASRGQGLNYGYTF
CDR3 DNA: TGTGCCAGCAGGGGACAGGGACTTAACTATGGCTACACCTTC
V gene: TRBV6-1
D gene: TRBD1
J gene: TRBJ1-2
clone size: .

CDR3 protein: CASSSTGANYGYTF
CDR3 DNA: TGTGCCAGCAGTTCGACCGGGGCTAACTATGGCTACACCTTC
V gene: TRBV28
D gene: .
J gene: TRBJ1-2
clone size: .

CDR3 protein: CASTKPGTSMNTEAFF
CDR3 DNA: TGTGCCAGCACCAAACCGGGGACATCGATGAACACTGAAGCTTTCTTT
V gene: TRBV5-5
D gene: .
J gene: TRBJ1-1
clone size: .

CDR3 protein: CASSASEPDGDTQYF
CDR3 DNA: TGTGCCAGCAGCGCCAGCGAACCGGATGGAGATACGCAGTATTTT
V gene: TRBV7-8
D gene: .
J gene: TRBJ2-3
clone size: .

CDR3 protein: CASRGQGGTETQYF
CDR3 DNA: TGTGCCAGCAGAGGGCAGGGTGGGACGGAGACCCAGTACTTC
V gene: TRBV6-6
D gene: .
J gene: TRBJ2-5
clone size: .

CDR3 protein: CASSYRNNQPQHF
CDR3 DNA: TGTGCCAGCAGTTACCGAAACAATCAGCCCCAGCATTTT
V gene: TRBV6-6
D gene: .
J gene: TRBJ1-5
clone size: .

CDR3 protein: CASSPHLAYEQYF
CDR3 DNA: TGTGCCAGCAGCCCCCACTTGGCCTACGAGCAGTACTTC
V gene: TRBV7-2
D gene: .
J gene: TRBJ2-7
clone size: .

CDR3 protein: CASSLALAFSSYNEQFF
CDR3 DNA: TGTGCCAGCAGCTTAGCGCTGGCGTTCAGCTCCTACAATGAGCAGTTCTTC
V gene: TRBV7-2
D gene: .
J gene: TRBJ2-1
clone size: .

CDR3 protein: CASSQGQDYNEQFF
CDR3 DNA: TGCGCCAGCAGCCAAGGACAGGATTACAATGAGCAGTTCTTC
V gene: TRBV5-1
D gene: TRBD1
J gene: TRBJ2-1
clone size: .